This T cell receptor beta chain was sequenced during a study of T cell repertoires in cytomegalovirus infection. Study-wide background: CMV infection and matching HLA type were both indicated by public TCR beta signatures.

MiXCR was run by TCRdb on the reads, yielding one entry per CDR3 protein. The table lists approximately 89,000 distinct CDR3 sequences, 25% to 30% of them singletons. Trimming pared 0 bases from V and 6 bases from J, leaving 9 bases between. The CDR3 is 13 residues long. The V gene's germline CDR1 is LGHNA and CDR2 YNFKEQ. Whole-study findings and limits: Accumulated public TCR beta family frequency recognized individuals carrying CMV together with the relevant HLA. Within the response measured ex vivo, HLA-C-restricted CMV-specific TCR beta clonotypes were dominant.

This clonotype was detected only a few times. The antigen is unknown. The V call is TRBV4-2, the J call TRBJ2-7; a possible D gene is TRBD2 (5 bases). Sample: CD8+ T cells from cultured PBMCs, taken from culture after CMV antigen stimulation. The source of this sequence is a human donor in good health (CMV status not recorded). Some clones in this sample may be carry-over from other donors' samples. CDR3 protein: CASSQDLAGEQYF. The CDR3 DNA sequence: TGTGCCAGCAGCCAAGATCTAGCTGGCGAGCAGTACTTC.